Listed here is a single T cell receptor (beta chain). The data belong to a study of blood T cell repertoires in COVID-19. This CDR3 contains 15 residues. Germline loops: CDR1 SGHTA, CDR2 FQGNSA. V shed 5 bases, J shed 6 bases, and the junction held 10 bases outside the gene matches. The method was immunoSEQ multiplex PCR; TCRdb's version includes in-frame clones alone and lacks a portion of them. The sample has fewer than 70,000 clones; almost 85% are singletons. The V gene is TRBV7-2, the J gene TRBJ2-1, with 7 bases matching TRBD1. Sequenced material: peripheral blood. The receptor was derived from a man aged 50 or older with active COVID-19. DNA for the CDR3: TGTGCCAGCAGCGAGGGGGCAAAGCGAGCCAATGAGCAGTTCTTC. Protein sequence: CASSEGAKRANEQFF.